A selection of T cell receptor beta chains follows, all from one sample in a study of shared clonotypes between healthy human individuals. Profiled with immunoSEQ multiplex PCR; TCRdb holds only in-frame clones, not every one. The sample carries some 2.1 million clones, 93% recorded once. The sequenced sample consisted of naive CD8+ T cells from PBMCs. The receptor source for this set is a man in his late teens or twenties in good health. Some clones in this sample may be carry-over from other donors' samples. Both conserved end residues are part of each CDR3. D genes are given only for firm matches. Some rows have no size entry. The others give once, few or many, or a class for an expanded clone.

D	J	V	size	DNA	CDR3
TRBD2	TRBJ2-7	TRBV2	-	TGTGCCAGCAGTGAAATGCGGACTAGCGGGAACGAGCAGTACTTC	CASSEMRTSGNEQYF
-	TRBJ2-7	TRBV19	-	TGTGCCAGTAGTATGGGACCCCTCTACGAGCAGTACTTC	CASSMGPLYEQYF
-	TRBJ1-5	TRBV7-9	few	TGTGCCAGCAGCTCTGGTAATCAGCCCCAGCATTTT	CASSSGNQPQHF
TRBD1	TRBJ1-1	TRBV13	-	TGTGCCAGCAGCTTAGTACAGGGGAAAAACACTGAAGCTTTCTTT	CASSLVQGKNTEAFF
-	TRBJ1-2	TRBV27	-	TGTGCCAGCAGCCGAGGGGGAGGCTACACCTTC	CASSRGGGYTF
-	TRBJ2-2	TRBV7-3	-	TGTGCCAGCAGCTTAGGGCAGGGTATATCCGGGGAGCTGTTTTTT	CASSLGQGISGELFF
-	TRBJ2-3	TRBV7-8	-	TGTGCCAGCAGCTCCTCCGGGACAGATAAGGAGCGGGATGGGAACACAGATACGCAGTATTTT	CASSSSGTDKERDGNTDTQYF
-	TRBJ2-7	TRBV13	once	TGTGCCAGCAGCTTAGGCCGATACGAGCAGTACTTC	CASSLGRYEQYF
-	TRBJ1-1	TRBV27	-	TGTGCCAGCAGTTTATCAGCGGCTTTTATGAACACTGAAGCTTTCTTT	CASSLSAAFMNTEAFF
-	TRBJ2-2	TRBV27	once	TGTGCCAGCAGTTTTAGGCCCGGACTGCAAGGGGAGCTGTTTTTT	CASSFRPGLQGELFF
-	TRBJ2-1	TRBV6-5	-	TGTGCCAGCAGTTACTCGACCTGGGCTGGGTACAATGAGCAGTTCTTC	CASSYSTWAGYNEQFF
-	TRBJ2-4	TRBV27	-	TGTGCCAGCAGTCCCTTCCCACGGGAGACCAAAAACATTCAGTACTTC	CASSPFPRETKNIQYF
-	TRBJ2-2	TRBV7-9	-	TGTGCCAGCAGCTTAGAACAGGGAGGCGCCGGGGAGCTGTTTTTT	CASSLEQGGAGELFF
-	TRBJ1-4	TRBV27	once	TGTGCCAGCAGTTTCACGGCAGGGCCTCGATCAACTAATGAAAAACTGTTTTTT	CASSFTAGPRSTNEKLFF
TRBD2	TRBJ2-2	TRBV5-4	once	TGTGCCAGCAGCTTACGGACTAGCGGGTTCACCGGGGAGCTGTTTTTT	CASSLRTSGFTGELFF
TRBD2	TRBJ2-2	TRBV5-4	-	TGTGCCAGCAGCTTAGGACTAGCGGGAGTAGGGGGCACCGGGGAGCTGTTTTTT	CASSLGLAGVGGTGELFF
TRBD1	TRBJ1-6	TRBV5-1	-	TGCGCCAGCAGCACCTCCGGACAGGGGCCGGGAAATTCACCCCTCCACTTT	CASSTSGQGPGNSPLHF
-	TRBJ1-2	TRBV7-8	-	TGTGCCAGCAGCTTAGCACGCACCGGAGATAATGGCTACACCTTC	CASSLARTGDNGYTF
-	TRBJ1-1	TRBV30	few	TGTGCCTTGAACCGGGGGGGTGAAGCTTTCTTT	CALNRGGEAFF
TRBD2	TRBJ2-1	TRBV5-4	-	TGTGCCAGCAGCTTGGGAGGGACTAGACAGTTCTTC	CASSLGGTRQFF
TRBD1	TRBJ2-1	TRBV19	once	TGTGCCAGTAGTGCAGACAGGGGCCTCCCTTACAATGAGCAGTTCTTC	CASSADRGLPYNEQFF
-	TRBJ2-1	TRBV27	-	TGTGCCAGCAGTCATAACAATGAGCAGTTCTTC	CASSHNNEQFF
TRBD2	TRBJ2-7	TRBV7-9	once	TGTGCCAGCAGCTTATTTGTTGGGGGGGTGGACGAGCAGTACTTC	CASSLFVGGVDEQYF
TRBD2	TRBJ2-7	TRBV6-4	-	TGTGCCAGCAGTCCGGGACTAGCGGGAGATACCTACGAGCAGTACTTC	CASSPGLAGDTYEQYF
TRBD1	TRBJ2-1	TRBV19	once	TGTGCCAGTAGCCCCACAGGGGAGTACAATGAGCAGTTCTTC	CASSPTGEYNEQFF
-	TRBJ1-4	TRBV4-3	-	TGCGCCAGCAGCCCAGGGGACCTAGCGACTGAAAAACTGTTTTTT	CASSPGDLATEKLFF
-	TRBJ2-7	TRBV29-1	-	TGCAGCGTTGTCCTCAACTACGAGCAGTACTTC	CSVVLNYEQYF
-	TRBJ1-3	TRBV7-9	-	TGTGCCAGCAGCGGTGACAGGGGAAACACCATATATTTT	CASSGDRGNTIYF
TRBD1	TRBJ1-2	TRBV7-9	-	TGTGCCAGCAGCTCAGGGGGCCTCTATGGCTACACCTTC	CASSSGGLYGYTF
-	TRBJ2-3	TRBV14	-	TGTGCCAGCAGCCAGACCCGTCGGGGCCGGGGAGATACGCAGTATTTT	CASSQTRRGRGDTQYF
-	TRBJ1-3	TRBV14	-	TGTGCCAGCAGCCAAGATGCTGAAGGGCTCGGAAACACCATATATTTT	CASSQDAEGLGNTIYF
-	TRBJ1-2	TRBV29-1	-	TGCAGCGTTGTAGTGGGGGCCTATGGCTACACCTTC	CSVVVGAYGYTF
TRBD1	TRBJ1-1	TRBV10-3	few	TGTGCCATCAGCGTGTCTATAACAGGGGGCATGAACACTGAAGCTTTCTTT	CAISVSITGGMNTEAFF
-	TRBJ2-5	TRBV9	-	TGTGCCAGCAGCGGGGACTTCCAAGAGACCCAGTACTTC	CASSGDFQETQYF
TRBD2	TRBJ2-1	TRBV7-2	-	TGTGCCAGCAGCTTAGGGGAGGGCCCCCATGAGCAGTTCTTC	CASSLGEGPHEQFF
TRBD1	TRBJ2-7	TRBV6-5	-	TGTGCCAGCAGTTACGCCGGACAGGGCTACGAGCAGTACTTC	CASSYAGQGYEQYF
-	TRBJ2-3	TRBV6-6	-	TGTGCCGGGGCCCGAGACAGCCCTAGCACAGATACGCAGTATTTT	CAGARDSPSTDTQYF
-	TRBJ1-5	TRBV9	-	TGTGCCAGCAGCCCAAGCGGTAATCAGCCCCAGCATTTT	CASSPSGNQPQHF
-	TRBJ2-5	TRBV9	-	TGTGCCAGCAGCGGTGGGCTAGAGTGGCGGGAGACCCAGTACTTC	CASSGGLEWRETQYF
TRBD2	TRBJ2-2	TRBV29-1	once	TGCAGCGCCCGACACCGCCCGGGACTAGCGGGAGGGCCGGTCACCGGGGAGCTGTTTTTT	CSARHRPGLAGGPVTGELFF
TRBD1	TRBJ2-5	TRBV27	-	TGTGCCAGCAGTGGACAGGGAGGAGAGACCCAGTACTTC	CASSGQGGETQYF
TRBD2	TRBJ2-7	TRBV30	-	TGTGCCTGGAGTCTTGGGACTAGCGGGACCTACGAGCAGTACTTC	CAWSLGTSGTYEQYF
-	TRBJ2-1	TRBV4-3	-	TGCGCCAGCAGCCTAAAACTCCAGGGCAGCTCCTACAATGAGCAGTTCTTC	CASSLKLQGSSYNEQFF
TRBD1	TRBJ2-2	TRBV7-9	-	TGTGCCAGCAGCTTAACGCGGGGACAGGGGACCGGGGAGCTGTTTTTT	CASSLTRGQGTGELFF
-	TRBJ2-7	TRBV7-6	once	TGTGCCAGCAGCTTAGCGGGGGGATTAGACGAGCAGTACTTC	CASSLAGGLDEQYF
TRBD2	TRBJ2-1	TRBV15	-	TGTGCCACCAGGACTAGCGGGAGGTATGAGCAGTTCTTC	CATRTSGRYEQFF